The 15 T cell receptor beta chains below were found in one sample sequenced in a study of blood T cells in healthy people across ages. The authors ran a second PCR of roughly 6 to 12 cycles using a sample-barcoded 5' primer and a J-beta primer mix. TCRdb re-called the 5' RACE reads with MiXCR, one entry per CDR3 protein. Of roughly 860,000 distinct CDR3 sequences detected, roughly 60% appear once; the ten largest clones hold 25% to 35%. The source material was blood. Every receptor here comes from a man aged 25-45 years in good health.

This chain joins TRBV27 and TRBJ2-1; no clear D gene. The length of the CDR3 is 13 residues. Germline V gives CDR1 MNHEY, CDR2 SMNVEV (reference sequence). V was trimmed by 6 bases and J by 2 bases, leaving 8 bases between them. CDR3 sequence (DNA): TGTGCCAGCAGCTGGCAGGCCTACAATGAGCAGTTCTTC. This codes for CASSWQAYNEQFF.

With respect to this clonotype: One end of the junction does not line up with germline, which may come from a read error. CDR3 sequence (DNA): TGTGCCAGCAGTCAAGCGGGGGGGCCAGAGACCCAGTACTTC. This encodes CASSQAGGPETQYF. The chain links TRBV6-1 to TRBJ2-5; TRBD2 matches 10 bases. From germline, CDR1 is MNHNS and CDR2 SASEGT. The CDR3 contains 14 residues.

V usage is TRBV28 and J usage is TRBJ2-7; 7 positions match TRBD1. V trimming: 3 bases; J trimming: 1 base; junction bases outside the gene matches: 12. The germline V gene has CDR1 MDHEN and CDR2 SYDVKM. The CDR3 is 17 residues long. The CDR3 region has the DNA TGTGCCAGCAGTTTTCAGGGACAGACATACATTTCCTACGAGCAGTACTTC. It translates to CASSFQGQTYISYEQYF.

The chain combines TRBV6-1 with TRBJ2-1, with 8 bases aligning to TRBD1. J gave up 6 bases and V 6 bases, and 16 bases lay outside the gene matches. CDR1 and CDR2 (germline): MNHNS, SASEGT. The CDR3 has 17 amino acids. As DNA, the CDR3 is TGTGCCAGCAGCCGACAATTCCCGGGACAGGACCCCAATGAGCAGTTCTTC. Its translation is CASSRQFPGQDPNEQFF.

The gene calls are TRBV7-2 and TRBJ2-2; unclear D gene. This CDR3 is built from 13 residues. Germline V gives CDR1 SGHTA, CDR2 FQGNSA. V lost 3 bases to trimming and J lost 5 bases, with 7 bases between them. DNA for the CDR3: TGTGCCAGCAGCTTGGGGTGGACCGGGGAGCTGTTTTTT. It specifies CASSLGWTGELFF.

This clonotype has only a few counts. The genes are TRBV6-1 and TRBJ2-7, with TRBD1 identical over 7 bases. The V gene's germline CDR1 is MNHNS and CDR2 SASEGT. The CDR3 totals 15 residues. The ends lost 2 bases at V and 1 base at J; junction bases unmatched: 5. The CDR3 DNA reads TGTGCCAGCAGTGAATCTCAGGGGGTGTCCTACGAGCAGTACTTC. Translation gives CASSESQGVSYEQYF.

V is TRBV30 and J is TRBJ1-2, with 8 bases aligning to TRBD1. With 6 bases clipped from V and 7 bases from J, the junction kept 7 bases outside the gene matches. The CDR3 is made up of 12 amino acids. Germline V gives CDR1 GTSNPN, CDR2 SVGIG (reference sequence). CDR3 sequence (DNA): TGTGCCTGCCGAGACAGGGGTTCTGGCTACACCTTC. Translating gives CACRDRGSGYTF. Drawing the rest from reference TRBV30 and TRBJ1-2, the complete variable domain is SQTIHQWPATLVQPVGSPLSLECTVEGTSNPNLYWYRQAAGRGLQLLFYSVGIGQISSEVPQNLSASRPQDRQFILSSKKLLLSDSGFYLCACRDRGSGYTFGSGTRLTVV.

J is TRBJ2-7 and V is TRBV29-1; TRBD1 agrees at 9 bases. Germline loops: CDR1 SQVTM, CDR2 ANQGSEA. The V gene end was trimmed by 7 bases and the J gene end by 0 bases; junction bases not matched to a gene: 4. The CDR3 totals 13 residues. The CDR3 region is CSGGTGSSYEQYF. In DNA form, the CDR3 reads TGCAGCGGTGGGACAGGGTCCTCCTACGAGCAGTACTTC.

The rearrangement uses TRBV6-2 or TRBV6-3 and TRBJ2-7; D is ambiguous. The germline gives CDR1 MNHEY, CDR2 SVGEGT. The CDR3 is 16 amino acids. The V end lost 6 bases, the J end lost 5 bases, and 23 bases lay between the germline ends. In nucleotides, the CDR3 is TGTGCCAGCAGCCTCGACCCAGGATCGGTCGGCCACGAGCAGTACTTC. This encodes CASSLDPGSVGHEQYF.

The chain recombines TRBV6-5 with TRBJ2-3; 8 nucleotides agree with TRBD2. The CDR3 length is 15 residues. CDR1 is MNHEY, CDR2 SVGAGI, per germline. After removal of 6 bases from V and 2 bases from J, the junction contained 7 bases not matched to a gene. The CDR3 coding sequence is TGTGCCAGCAGCCGTAGCGGGGTATTCACAGATACGCAGTATTTT. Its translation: CASSRSGVFTDTQYF.

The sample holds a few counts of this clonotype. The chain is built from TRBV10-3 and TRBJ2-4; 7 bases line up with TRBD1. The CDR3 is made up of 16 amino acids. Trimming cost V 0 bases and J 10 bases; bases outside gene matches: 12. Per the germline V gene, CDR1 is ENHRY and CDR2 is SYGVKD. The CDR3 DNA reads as TGTGCCATCAGTGAGTCGTCCAGCAGGGGGTTAGGGATTCAGTACTTC. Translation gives CAISESSSRGLGIQYF.

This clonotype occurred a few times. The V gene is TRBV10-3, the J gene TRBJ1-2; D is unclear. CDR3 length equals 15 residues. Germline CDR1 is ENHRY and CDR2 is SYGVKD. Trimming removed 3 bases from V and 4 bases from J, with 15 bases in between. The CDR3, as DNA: TGTGCCATCAGTGATGCCTCCTCGAGGACCTATGGCTACACCTTC. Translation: CAISDASSRTYGYTF.

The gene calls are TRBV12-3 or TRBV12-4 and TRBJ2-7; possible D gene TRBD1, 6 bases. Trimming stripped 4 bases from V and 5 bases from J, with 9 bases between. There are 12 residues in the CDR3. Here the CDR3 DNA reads TGTGCCAGCAGTTCTACAGGGAACGAGCAGTACTTC. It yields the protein CASSSTGNEQYF.

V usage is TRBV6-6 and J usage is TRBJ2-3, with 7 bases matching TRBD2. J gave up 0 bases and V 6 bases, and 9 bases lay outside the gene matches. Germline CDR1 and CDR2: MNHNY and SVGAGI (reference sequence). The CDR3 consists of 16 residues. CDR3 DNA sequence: TGTGCCAGCAGGGGATGGGGGGGAGATAGCACAGATACGCAGTATTTT. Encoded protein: CASRGWGGDSTDTQYF.

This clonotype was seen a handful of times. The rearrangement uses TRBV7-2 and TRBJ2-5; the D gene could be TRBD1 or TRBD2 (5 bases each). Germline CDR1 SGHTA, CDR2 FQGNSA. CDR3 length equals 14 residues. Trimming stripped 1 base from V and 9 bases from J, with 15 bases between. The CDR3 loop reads CASSLERGQESQYF. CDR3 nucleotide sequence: TGTGCCAGCAGCTTAGAACGGGGCCAGGAGTCCCAGTACTTC.